This TCR beta chain came from a study of human T cells and chemical hapten exposure. Study-level information: On the upper back, patch tests were applied with 0.01% DPC and read at 6 days. Study conclusions and caveats: No alteration of TCRs above 1 in 1000 frequency was seen with DPC sensitization.

The J segment lost 4 bases and the V segment lost 4 bases, leaving 7 bases of the junction unmatched. This CDR3 is built from 16 residues. Germline loops: CDR1 MNHEY, CDR2 SVGAGI. TCRdb analysed the RACE reads with MiXCR anew, one entry per CDR3 protein. The sample has 150,000 to 200,000 distinct CDR3 sequences, nearly 30% seen once. Time point described: pre-sensitization, week 0. Described treatment: therapeutic diphenylcyclopropenone sensitization with weekly scalp DPC. The table lists this clonotype with a few counts. Its matching antigen is unknown. The TCR originated in a woman in her 30s with alopecia areata. Some clones in this sample may be carry-over from other donors' samples. The gene calls are TRBV6-5 and TRBJ2-1, with 10 bases identical to TRBD2. The material was whole blood, obtained in connection with sensitization to the hapten diphenylcyclopropenone (DPC). CDR3 sequence reads: CASSSTERGGYNEQFF. The CDR3 region has the DNA TGTGCCAGCAGTTCGACTGAGCGGGGGGGTTACAATGAGCAGTTCTTC.